This T cell receptor beta chain was found in a study of blood T cell repertoires in COVID-19. The wider study: The analysed material was cDNA or gDNA that came from T cells, B-cell-depleted T cells, or PBMCs.

The length of the CDR3 is 15 residues. V gave up 1 base and J gave up 4 bases; unmatched junction bases: 6. Germline-derived CDR1 and CDR2 are SQVTM and ANQGSEA. Original processing notes: Amplification from reference gene primers served as the basis for estimated nucleated cell counts. Profiling relied on immunoSEQ multiplex PCR, and the TCRdb table lists in-frame clones only, not all of them. V and J calls and clone size are given by that table; D and trimming were obtained from the DNA. The profile shows around 290,000 clones, roughly 90% of them singletons. Individuals drawn from 24 US areas were roughly 18 to 89 years old. Researchers sorted participants into cohorts using their self-reported clinical history.

This sequence originates from a woman under 40 who had recovered from COVID-19. Sequencing was performed on PBMCs or T cells enriched from blood (not recorded which). The V gene is TRBV29-1, the J gene TRBJ2-1; TRBD1 matches 8 bases. CDR3 amino acids: CSVEAGTGLYNEQFF. DNA for the CDR3: TGCAGCGTTGAAGCCGGGACAGGACTTTACAATGAGCAGTTCTTC.